The 3 T cell receptor beta chains reported below all come from one sample, sequenced in a study of blood T cell repertoires in COVID-19 (TCRdb year 2020). Library preparation used the immunoSEQ multiplex PCR assay. Imported from immuneACCESS, the table was reduced by TCRdb to in-frame sequences with V and J called. These copies leave out some clones; in studies compared against another copy, an unresolved V gene accounts for under half, and the cause of the remainder is not known. The sample profile shows around 58,000 clones; roughly 90% of them were found once. The top ten constitute around 13% of the sample. The specimen was peripheral blood. The receptors stem from a man in his 60s with active COVID-19.

This clone was counted once. This chain connects TRBV28 to TRBJ2-7; D gene unclear. This CDR3 has 11 residues. The V gene's germline CDR1 is MDHEN and CDR2 SYDVKM. V lost 3 bases to trimming and J lost 2 bases, with 2 bases between them. The CDR3 protein is CASSFAYEQYF. The CDR3 nucleotides are TGTGCCAGCAGTTTCGCCTACGAGCAGTACTTC. Complete variable domain (other parts from reference TRBV28 and TRBJ2-7): DVKVTQSSRYLVKRTGEKVFLECVQDMDHENMFWYRQDPGLGLRLIYFSYDVKMKEKGDIPEGYSVSREKKERFSLILESASTNQTSMYLCASSFAYEQYFGPGTRLTVT.

This clone is a singleton in its sample. The chain combines TRBV5-1 with TRBJ2-1, with 9 bases matching TRBD2. Germline V gene data show CDR1 as SGHRS and CDR2 as YFSETQ. The CDR3 runs 16 residues. V lost 2 bases and J lost 3; bases outside the gene matches: 6. The CDR3 DNA follows: TGCGCCAGCAGCTTTAATAGCGGGAGTGTCTACAATGAGCAGTTCTTC. Protein sequence: CASSFNSGSVYNEQFF.

The chain uses TRBV9 and TRBJ2-2, with D possibly being TRBD2 (5 bases). V lost 3 bases and J 6 bases, leaving 12 bases between the germline ends. The germline gives CDR1 SGDLS, CDR2 YYNGEE. The CDR3 sequence is 14 residues long. CDR3 amino acids: CASSGSGLAGELFF. The CDR3 bases are TGTGCCAGCAGCGGGAGCGGTCTTGCCGGGGAGCTGTTTTTT.